This record concerns one TCR beta chain sequence. The entry originates in a study of cytomegalovirus exposure and HLA in healthy donors. Study as a whole: The approximately 100 million unique TCR beta sequences, from 150 million to 200 million T cells, were found by an earlier analysis.

Nominally healthy donors were sampled, though unrecorded immune exposures were likely. The PCR made use of 60 Vbeta and 13 Jbeta primers. Sequencing used immunoSEQ multiplex PCR; TCRdb keeps in-frame clones, though not all of them. This table has 200,000 or so clones, roughly 80% appearing once. The origin of this receptor is a woman aged 45-65 years in good health and CMV-seropositive. Material: PBMCs.

For the CDR3, the DNA is TGTGCCGTCGCGGGGGACGTTTACAATGAGCAGTTCTTC. Its translation is CAVAGDVYNEQFF. The chain links TRBV10-3 to TRBJ2-1; 7 nucleotides line up with TRBD2. The CDR3 loop spans 13 amino acids. V dropped 11 bases and J dropped 4; count of bases not matched to a gene: 8. Looked up from germline, CDR1 is ENHRY and CDR2 is SYGVKD.